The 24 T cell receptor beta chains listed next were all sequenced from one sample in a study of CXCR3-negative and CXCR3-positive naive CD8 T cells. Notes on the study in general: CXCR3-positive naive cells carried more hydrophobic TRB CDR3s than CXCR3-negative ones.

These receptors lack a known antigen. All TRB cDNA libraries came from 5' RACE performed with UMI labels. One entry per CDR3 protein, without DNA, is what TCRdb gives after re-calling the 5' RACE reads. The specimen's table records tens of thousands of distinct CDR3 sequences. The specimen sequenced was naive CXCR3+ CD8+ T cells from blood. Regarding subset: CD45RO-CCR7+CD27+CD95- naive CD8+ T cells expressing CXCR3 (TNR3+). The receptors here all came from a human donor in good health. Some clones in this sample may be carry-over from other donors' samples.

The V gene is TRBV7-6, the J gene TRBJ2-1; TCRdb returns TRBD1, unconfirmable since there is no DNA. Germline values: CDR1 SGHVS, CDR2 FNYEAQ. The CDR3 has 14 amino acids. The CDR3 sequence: CASSLDRVYNEQFF.

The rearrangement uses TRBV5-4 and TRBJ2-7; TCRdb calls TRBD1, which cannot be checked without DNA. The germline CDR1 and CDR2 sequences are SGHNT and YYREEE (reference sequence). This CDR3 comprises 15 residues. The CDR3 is CASSPLKGQSNEQYF.

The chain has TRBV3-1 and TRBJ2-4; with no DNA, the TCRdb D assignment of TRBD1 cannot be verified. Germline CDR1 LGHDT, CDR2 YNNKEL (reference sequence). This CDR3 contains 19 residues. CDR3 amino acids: CASSPRRAPWADPKNIQYF.

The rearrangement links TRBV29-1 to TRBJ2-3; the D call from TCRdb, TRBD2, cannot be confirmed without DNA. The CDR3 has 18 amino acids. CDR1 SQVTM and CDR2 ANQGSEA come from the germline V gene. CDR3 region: CSVEGLSGKRPSTDTQYF.

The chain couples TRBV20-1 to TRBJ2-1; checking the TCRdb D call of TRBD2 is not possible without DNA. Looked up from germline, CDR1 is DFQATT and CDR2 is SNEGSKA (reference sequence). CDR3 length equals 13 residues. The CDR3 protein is CSARVLSGGEQFF.

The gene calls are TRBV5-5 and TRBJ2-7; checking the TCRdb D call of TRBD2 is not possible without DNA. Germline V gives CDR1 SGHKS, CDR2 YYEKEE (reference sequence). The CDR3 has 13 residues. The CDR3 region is CATSGSPHYEQYF.

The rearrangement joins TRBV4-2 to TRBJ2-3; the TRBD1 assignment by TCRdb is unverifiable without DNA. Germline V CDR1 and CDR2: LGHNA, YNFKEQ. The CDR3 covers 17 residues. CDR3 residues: CASRGLTVAGYTDTQYF.

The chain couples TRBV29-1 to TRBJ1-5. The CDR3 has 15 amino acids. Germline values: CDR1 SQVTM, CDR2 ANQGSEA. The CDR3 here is CTSPQGRGARQPQHF.

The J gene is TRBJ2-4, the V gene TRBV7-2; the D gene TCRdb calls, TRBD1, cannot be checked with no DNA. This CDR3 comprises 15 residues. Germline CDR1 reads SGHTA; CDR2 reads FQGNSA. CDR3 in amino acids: CASSIRTGEFRIQYF.

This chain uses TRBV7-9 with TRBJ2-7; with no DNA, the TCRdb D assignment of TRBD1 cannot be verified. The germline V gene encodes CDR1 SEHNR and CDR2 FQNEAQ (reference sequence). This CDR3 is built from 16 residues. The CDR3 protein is CASSLDPGQGSYEQYF. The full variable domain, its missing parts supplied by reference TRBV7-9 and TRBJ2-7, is DTGVSQNPRHKITKRGQNVTFRCDPISEHNRLYWYRQTLGQGPEFLTYFQNEAQLEKSRLLSDRFSAERPKGSFSTLEIQRTEQGDSAMYLCASSLDPGQGSYEQYFGPGTRLTVT.

CDR3 sequence reads: CASSSLAGVSSYEQYF. The V and J genes are TRBV11-2 and TRBJ2-7; TCRdb proposes TRBD1, but this gene call is untestable without DNA. CDR3 length: 16 amino acids. Germline V CDR1 and CDR2: SGHAT, FQNNGV. The whole variable domain, filled in from reference TRBV11-2 and TRBJ2-7, reads EAGVAQSPRYKIIEKRQSVAFWCNPISGHATLYWYQQILGQGPKLLIQFQNNGVVDDSQLPKDRFSAERLKGVDSTLKIQPAKLEDSAVYLCASSSLAGVSSYEQYFGPGTRLTVT.

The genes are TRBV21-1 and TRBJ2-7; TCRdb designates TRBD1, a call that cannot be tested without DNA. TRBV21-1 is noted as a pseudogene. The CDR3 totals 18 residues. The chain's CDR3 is CASSKYTTPQGREYEQYF.

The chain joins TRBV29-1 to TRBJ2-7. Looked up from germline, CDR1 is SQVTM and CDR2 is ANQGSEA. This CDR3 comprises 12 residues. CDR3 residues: CSVGVKAYEQYF.

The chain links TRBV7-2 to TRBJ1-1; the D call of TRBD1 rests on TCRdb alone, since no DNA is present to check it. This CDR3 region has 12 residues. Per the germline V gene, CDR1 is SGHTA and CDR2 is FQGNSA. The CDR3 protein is CASSLDRAEAFF.

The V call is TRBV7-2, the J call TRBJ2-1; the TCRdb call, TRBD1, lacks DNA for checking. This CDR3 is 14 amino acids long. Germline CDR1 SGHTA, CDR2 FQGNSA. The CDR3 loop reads CASSHPEGGNEQFF.

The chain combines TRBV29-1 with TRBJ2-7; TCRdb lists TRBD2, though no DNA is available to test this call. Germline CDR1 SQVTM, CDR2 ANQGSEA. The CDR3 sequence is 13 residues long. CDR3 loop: CSVGLAGPYEQYF.

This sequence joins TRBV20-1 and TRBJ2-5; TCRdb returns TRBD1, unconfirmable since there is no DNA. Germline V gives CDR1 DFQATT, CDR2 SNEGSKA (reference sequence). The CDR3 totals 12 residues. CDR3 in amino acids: CSAQDSQETQYF.

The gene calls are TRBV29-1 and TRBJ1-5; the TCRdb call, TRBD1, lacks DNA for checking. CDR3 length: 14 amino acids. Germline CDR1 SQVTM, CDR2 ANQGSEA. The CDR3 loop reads CSVDPGDSNQPQHF.

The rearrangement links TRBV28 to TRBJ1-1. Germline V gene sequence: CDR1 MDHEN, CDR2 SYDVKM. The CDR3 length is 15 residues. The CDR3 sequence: CASSSPASEGTEAFF. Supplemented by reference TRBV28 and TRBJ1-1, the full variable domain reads DVKVTQSSRYLVKRTGEKVFLECVQDMDHENMFWYRQDPGLGLRLIYFSYDVKMKEKGDIPEGYSVSREKKERFSLILESASTNQTSMYLCASSSPASEGTEAFFGQGTRLTVV.

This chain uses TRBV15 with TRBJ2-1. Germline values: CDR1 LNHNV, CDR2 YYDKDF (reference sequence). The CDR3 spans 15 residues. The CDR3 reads CATSRDSRQDNEQFF.

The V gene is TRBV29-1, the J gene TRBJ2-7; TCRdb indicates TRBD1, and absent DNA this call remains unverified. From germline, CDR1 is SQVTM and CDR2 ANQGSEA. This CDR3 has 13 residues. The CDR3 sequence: CSHRDKNSYEQYF.

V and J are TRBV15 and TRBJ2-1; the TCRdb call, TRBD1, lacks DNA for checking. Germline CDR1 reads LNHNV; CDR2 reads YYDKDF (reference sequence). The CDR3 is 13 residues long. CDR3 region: CATSEYRDNEQFF.

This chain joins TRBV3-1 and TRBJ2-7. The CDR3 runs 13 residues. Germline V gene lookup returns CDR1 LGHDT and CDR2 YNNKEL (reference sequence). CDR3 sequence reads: CASSQPASYEQYF.

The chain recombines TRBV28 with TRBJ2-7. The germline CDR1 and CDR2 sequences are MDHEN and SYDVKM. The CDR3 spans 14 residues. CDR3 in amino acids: CASSLRGATYEQYF.